The next 9 T cell receptor beta chains were all read from a single sample in a study of T cell responses to AZD1222 COVID-19 vaccine. Libraries were prepared by immunoSEQ multiplex PCR; TCRdb keeps only in-frame clonotypes and omits some of them. The table has approximately 100,000 clones, 85% to 90% seen once. The input for sequencing was peripheral blood, taken on day 0 of AZD1222 vaccination. Receptors were obtained from an adult in good health.

The chain links TRBV6-2 or TRBV6-3 to TRBJ2-2, with 8 bases fitting TRBD1. Germline V gene sequence: CDR1 MNHEY, CDR2 SVGEGT. After removal of 6 bases from V and 5 bases from J, the junction contained 5 bases not matched to a gene. CDR3 length equals 14 residues. The CDR3 spells CASSRTGRTGELFF. The CDR3 DNA reads TGTGCCAGCAGCCGGACAGGGCGTACCGGGGAGCTGTTTTTT.

The CDR3 DNA reads TGCGCCAGCAGACCGGCCGCGGGGACGTATGGCTACACCTTC. It encodes CASRPAAGTYGYTF. The rearrangement links TRBV5-1 to TRBJ1-2; weak D call: TRBD1 (5 bases). V was shortened by 5 bases and J by 5 bases, with 16 bases between the two germline ends. CDR1 SGHRS and CDR2 YFSETQ come from the germline V gene. The CDR3 spans 14 residues.

The V gene is TRBV12-2, the J gene TRBJ2-2. TRBV12-2 is assigned pseudogene status. This CDR3 has 18 residues. CDR3 bases: TGTGCAAGTCGCTTCCCCCCCTGCCGGCAATCGAACACCGGGGAGCTGTTTTTT. It is translated as CASRFPPCRQSNTGELFF.

As concerns this clone: The sample has other DNA sequences that encode this CDR3 too. The CDR3: CASSLYNEQFF. The DNA of the CDR3 is TGTGCCAGCAGTCTATACAATGAGCAGTTCTTC. This chain links TRBV3-1 (or the pseudogene TRBV3-2) with TRBJ2-1; unclear D gene. Looked up from germline, CDR1 is LGHDT and CDR2 is YNNKEL (reference sequence). The V and J ends lost 6 bases and 4 bases respectively, with 4 bases between them. The length of the CDR3 is 11 residues.

The chain has TRBV19 and TRBJ1-3; 9 positions match TRBD1. The CDR3 covers 15 residues. V trimming: 7 bases; J trimming: 3 bases; junction bases outside the gene matches: 7. The germline V gene encodes CDR1 LNHDA and CDR2 SQIVND (reference sequence). This CDR3 reads CASTRDRVFGNTIYF. The CDR3 DNA sequence: TGTGCCAGTACCCGGGACAGGGTCTTTGGAAACACCATATATTTT. Looking up the rest from reference TRBV19 and TRBJ1-3 gives the full variable domain: DGGITQSPKYLFRKEGQNVTLSCEQNLNHDAMYWYRQDPGQGLRLIYYSQIVNDFQKGDIAEGYSVSREKKESFPLTVTSAQKNPTAFYLCASTRDRVFGNTIYFGEGSWLTVV.

V is TRBV29-1 and J is TRBJ1-4; D unclear. The CDR3 is made up of 16 amino acids. V was cut by 5 bases and J by 5 bases, with 21 bases left in between. Germline V gene data show CDR1 as SQVTM and CDR2 as ANQGSEA. The CDR3: CSVLSSGSLGNEKLFF. In DNA form, the CDR3 reads TGCAGCGTTCTATCAAGTGGCTCCCTGGGGAATGAAAAACTGTTTTTT.

The V and J genes are TRBV7-9 and TRBJ1-4; 9 bases line up with TRBD1. In germline, CDR1 is SEHNR, CDR2 FQNEAQ (reference sequence). J lost 2 bases, V lost 5 bases, and 9 bases had no gene match. CDR3 length: 17 residues. CDR3 protein: CASSEVGQGFTNEKLFF. The CDR3 bases are TGTGCCAGCAGCGAGGTGGGACAGGGTTTCACTAATGAAAAACTGTTTTTT.

This rearrangement joins TRBV3-1 (or the pseudogene TRBV3-2) to TRBJ1-1; no clear D. Germline V lookup: CDR1 LGHDT, CDR2 YNNKEL (reference sequence). Trimming took off 1 base at V and 5 bases at J, with 8 bases between the two ends. The CDR3 runs to 13 residues. CDR3 residues: CASSQVDSTEAFF. In DNA, the CDR3 is TGTGCCAGCAGCCAAGTCGATTCTACTGAAGCTTTCTTT.

This rearrangement joins TRBV11-1 to TRBJ1-1, with 7 bases matching TRBD1. V was clipped by 5 bases and J by 0 bases; unmatched bases: 6. The CDR3 is made up of 15 amino acids. Germline CDR1 SGHAT, CDR2 FQDESV (reference sequence). The CDR3 DNA is TGTGCCAGCAGCAAACTCAGGGGGGTGAACACTGAAGCTTTCTTT. Protein product: CASSKLRGVNTEAFF.